This record looks at one T cell receptor (beta chain) sequence and its context. The sample holds one count of this clone. Its antigen has not been determined. It has no much larger one-base neighbor in the sample; base qualities were not kept. In total, roughly 670 healthy bone marrow donors made up the cohort. At the time of sampling, every cohort member was nominally healthy, though immune exposures that went unrecorded were likely present. The donor tested CMV seronegative, placing the donor among the 300 to 450 seronegative members of the cohort. Every donor gave a peripheral blood sample, and the peripheral blood mononuclear cells from that sample were used for TCR beta sequencing. Genomic DNA was extracted from the blood cell samples with the Qiagen DNeasy Blood Extraction Kit. The data belong to a study of cytomegalovirus exposure and HLA in healthy donors (dated by TCRdb to the late 2010s). A note on the overall study: An earlier analysis of approximately 550 of the donors reported 250 to 350 Gb of sequence data and around 110 million unique TCR beta sequences from about 179 million T cells. Roughly 300 gigabases of sequencing data and tens of millions of unique TCR sequences were included in an early release covering roughly 600 HLA-typed donors. Of the roughly 400 genotyped donors, over 70% fell in the genetic ancestry cluster associated with self-reported Caucasian donors. The study aimed to test whether signatures of past pathogen exposure could be identified by cataloging public T cell receptors. The study used immunosequencing to profile the T cell repertoires of under 700 subjects and linked those repertoires to cytomegalovirus serostatus. A separate validation cohort of approximately 120 different subjects was used in addition to the roughly 700-subject first cohort. To predict cytomegalovirus infection status, the study combined high-throughput TCR immunosequencing, statistical association of individual TCRs with disease status, and machine learning. A later analysis re-examined previously published TCR beta repertoires from more than 550 donors and added high-resolution HLA genotyping to investigate patterns of TCR occurrence. In the later analysis, no new phenotypic data were used to find candidate immune exposures; instead, reliance was placed on TCR beta sequences and their occurrence across donors. To decide whether each TCR beta V gene segment behaved as functional or pseudogenic, an earlier analysis of some 580 of the donors relied on high-throughput TCR beta sequencing. Donor age, sex, ethnicity and CMV serostatus were compiled alongside the repertoire data. In a later genetic analysis, genome-wide SNP genotypes for about three fifths of the 666 donors were used, and that subset was treated as a discovery cohort. Every repertoire in the discovery cohort had been generated on one and the same sequencing platform. HLA typing included class I and class II loci at four-digit resolution. Typing coverage varied by locus: roughly 629-640 donors for A, B, C, DRB1 and DQB1; approximately 500 for DQA1; around 570 for DPA1; around 490 for DPB1. Four or five DR-DQ haplotypes were treated as single units for association and clustering because of strong linkage in the cohort. Among some 410 genotyped donors of the cohort, an average of around 250,000 unique TCR beta nucleotide sequences was sequenced per donor, of which about 18% were non-productive. Overall results and qualifications from the work: In vitro tests confirmed that a few of the cytomegalovirus-associated TCR beta chains recognize cytomegalovirus antigens. Roughly uniform sequencing depth across donors was assumed in presence/absence analyses, although this assumption may not hold. According to a later analysis, parvovirus B19, influenza, CMV and Epstein-Barr virus appeared linked to several top co-occurrence clusters. According to the authors, the approach could potentially be generalized to other disease states and immunological phenotypes. Because the 87-base-pair reads could not distinguish some IMGT-functional V segments, including TRBV6-2 and TRBV6-3, those segments were excluded. Correlated functional status among segregating V segments might reflect linkage disequilibrium, but an unknown experimental factor could not be ruled out. Assigning TCR associations to individual alleles was difficult when HLA alleles, especially DR and DQ, strongly co-occurred. In an earlier analysis of 450 to 750 of the donors, most TCR beta V segments appeared in productive rearrangements about 87% or about 30% of the time, broadly matching IMGT annotations. At a false discovery rate of 0.05, a later analysis linked approximately 18,000 TCR beta sequences to specific HLA alleles. A further reported finding was that TCR beta sequences accurately predicted the HLA-A and HLA-B alleles for most subjects in the first cohort. Most TCR sequences were seen in very few donors, while some public TCRs were found in many individuals. The classifier was reported to diagnose cytomegalovirus status with high specificity and sensitivity in both the original cohort and the validation cohort. In a later analysis, TCR association rates were found to vary across HLA loci, with the most associated TCRs seen for DRB1 alleles and the fewest for HLA-C alleles. Most CMV-associated TCR beta chains appeared to be HLA-restricted in a later analysis, and the HLA associations seemed to be driven largely by CMV exposure. A later analysis found that HLA-associated TCR beta chains were more clonally expanded and had lower generation probabilities than equally common non-associated chains. V-gene and J-gene trimming of TCR beta chains was associated with a missense DCLRE1C variant in a later genetic analysis, and the association was replicated in an independent cohort. A cluster of highly shared sequence variants was judged likely to represent a technical artifact of the sequencing pipeline. The study listed 150 to 200 TCR beta chains as associated with cytomegalovirus. Because counts were too low, around 17 rarely observed V segments, including chromosome 9 orphons, were left out of the earlier analysis of approximately 500 of the donors. In this cohort, only TCR beta chains were sequenced, and detectable features were limited by the absence of alpha or paired-chain data. CMV serostatus was the only immune exposure information available for the cohort. Because HLA typing was missing for some donors at each locus, association tests included only the typed subset. According to a later genetic analysis, donors in an Asian-associated ancestry cluster had fewer N-insertions in productive TCRs than the roughly 670-donor mean.

Germline trimming: 3 bases from V, 1 base from J; junction bases outside gene matches: 0. The CDR3 runs 12 amino acids, cysteine and phenylalanine included. The kept DNA is CDR3 alone, 36 bases in frame from the first base. CDR1 and CDR2 (GTSNPN, SVGIG) derive from the germline V gene (reference sequence). Library preparation used the immunoSEQ multiplex PCR assay. The multiplex PCR relied on a mix of 60 forward primers for TCR Vbeta segments and 13 reverse primers for TCR Jbeta segments. Amplification of the CDR3 region of rearranged TCR beta genes was performed with a multiplex PCR assay on genomic DNA. Amplified TCR beta libraries were sequenced as 87-base-pair reads on the Illumina HiSeq System. Regarding the original processing steps: Across the roughly 670 repertoires, a later analysis counted 78 million or so unique TCR beta chains, roughly 11 million of which were shared by at least two donors. Raw reads were error-corrected and collapsed into unique sequences with a nearest-neighbor algorithm that merged closely related sequences to remove PCR and sequencing errors. V, D and J gene segments were assigned by aligning CDR3 sequences to IMGT reference sequences. For a sequence to be retained, at least a six-nucleotide match to both a V gene segment and a J gene segment was required. Rearrangements were called productive when the CDR3 lacked stop codons and stayed in frame with V and J; all others were non-productive. CDR3 was defined according to IMGT convention as the region running from the second conserved V-encoded cysteine to the conserved J-encoded phenylalanine. Sequences without an unambiguous match to a single V gene segment were excluded from the earlier analysis of about 630 of the donors. An earlier analysis of 587 of the donors called V segments functional above 56.7% productive rearrangements and segregating when the between-donor standard deviation exceeded 5%. A statistical classification framework was built for diagnosing cytomegalovirus status from the catalog of TCR beta chain sequences. A later analysis assigned V and J genes by comparing TCR nucleotide sequences with IMGT/GENE-DB human TR gene sequences. A later analysis assigned CDR3 sequences and most-parsimonious VDJ recombination scenarios with the TCRdist pipeline. In a later analysis, each TCR beta chain was defined by its CDR3 amino acid sequence together with its V-gene family, and reads lacking a unique V-gene family were excluded. In a later analysis, around 650 highly shared, low-generation-probability nucleotide sequences were removed to address suspected cross-contamination and a sequencing artifact. For each public chain, a later analysis derived a clonal expansion index from normalized ranks of inferred template counts within each repertoire. A later analysis computed generation probabilities with a VDJ recombination model fitted to out-of-frame rearrangements, and checked the results against IGoR. In a later analysis, hypergeometric tests were used to score TCR-TCR, TCR-HLA and TCR-CMV co-occurrence, with a repertoire-size bias correction applied to TCR pairs. In a later analysis, false discovery rates were estimated by permuting HLA or CMV assignments 20 times. In a later analysis, co-occurring TCRs were grouped using DBSCAN, and TCRdist sequence similarity was added for clustering within HLA-allele-positive subsets. Repertoires with fewer than 30,000 or more than 120,000 public chains, plus five repertoires with anomalous nucleotide sharing, were excluded from co-occurrence clustering. TCRdb stores this immuneACCESS table with in-frame sequences only. Part of the clones is absent; in the studies checked, under half of the shortfall reflects unresolved V genes, and no reason is known for the rest. V, J and clone size derive from that table, while D and trimming were established from the DNA sequence. This sample has some 150,000 clones in its table, and about 75% of those were observed once. The ten largest make up 0.5% to 0.85% of the sample.

Sequenced material: PBMCs. The clonotype was recovered from a male donor in good health and CMV-seronegative. The V and J genes are TRBV30 and TRBJ2-7; 7 bases in the middle match TRBD1. The DNA sequence follows: TGTGCCTGGAGGACAGGGTCCTACGAGCAGTACTTC. Its product reads: CAWRTGSYEQYF.